The sequence of this T cell receptor beta chain was determined in a study of response to subunit inactivated influenza vaccine. As for this clonotype: Its antigen is still unknown.

TCRdb used MiXCR to reprocess the RT-PCR reads, holding one entry per CDR3 protein. Found here are 650,000 or so distinct CDR3 sequences, 14% of them singletons; the top ten hold less than 9%. Notes on the study in general: Few additional T cells are recruited per seasonal influenza vaccination, authors suggested.

The CDR3 runs 16 residues. Germline V gene sequence: CDR1 SGHTS, CDR2 YDEGEE. Unmatched junction bases numbered 7, after V lost 4 bases and J lost 1 base. The chain joins TRBV5-8 to TRBJ2-3, with 9 bases fitting TRBD1. The input for sequencing was PBMCs from blood, taken around 15 days before vaccination. The sequence was obtained from a man aged 45 to 65 who received an inactivated influenza vaccine. DNA for the CDR3: TGTGCCAGCAGCCCGAGGACAGGGGTCCGCACAGATACGCAGTATTTT. Its protein product is CASSPRTGVRTDTQYF.